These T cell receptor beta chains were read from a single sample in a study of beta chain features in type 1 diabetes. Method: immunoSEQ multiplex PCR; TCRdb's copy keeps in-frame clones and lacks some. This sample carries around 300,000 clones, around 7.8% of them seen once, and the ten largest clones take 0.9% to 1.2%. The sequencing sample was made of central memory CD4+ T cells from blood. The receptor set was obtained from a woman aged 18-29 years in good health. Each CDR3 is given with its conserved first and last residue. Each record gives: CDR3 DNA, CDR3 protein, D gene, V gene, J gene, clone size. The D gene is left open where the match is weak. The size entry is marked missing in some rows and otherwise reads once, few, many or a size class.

CDR3 DNA: TGTGCCAGCAGTGAAAGCTCCTATAATTCACCCCTCCACTTT
CDR3 protein: CASSESSYNSPLHF
D gene: -
V gene: TRBV2
J gene: TRBJ1-6
clone size: -

CDR3 DNA: TGTGCCAGCAGACCCGCCGGGACAGGGTTTACTGAAGCTTTCTTT
CDR3 protein: CASRPAGTGFTEAFF
D gene: TRBD1
V gene: TRBV7-8
J gene: TRBJ1-1
clone size: -

CDR3 DNA: TGTGCCAGCTTGGGGGGAGGTTGGCGGAATTCACCCCTCCACTTT
CDR3 protein: CASLGGGWRNSPLHF
D gene: -
V gene: TRBV28
J gene: TRBJ1-6
clone size: -

CDR3 DNA: TGCGCCAGCAGCCAATTCGCAGCGGGAGGGCCCAGCGAGCAGTACTTC
CDR3 protein: CASSQFAAGGPSEQYF
D gene: TRBD2
V gene: TRBV4-3
J gene: TRBJ2-7
clone size: -

CDR3 DNA: TGTGCCAGCAGTCCCCTCGGAGGGCTCTACGAGCAGTACTTC
CDR3 protein: CASSPLGGLYEQYF
D gene: -
V gene: TRBV28
J gene: TRBJ2-7
clone size: few

CDR3 DNA: TGCGCCAGCAGCTTGGGGTACAGCTCCTACGAGCAGTACTTC
CDR3 protein: CASSLGYSSYEQYF
D gene: -
V gene: TRBV5-1
J gene: TRBJ2-7
clone size: -

CDR3 DNA: TGTGCCAGCAGCCCTCAGGGAGAGACCCAGTACTTC
CDR3 protein: CASSPQGETQYF
D gene: -
V gene: TRBV13
J gene: TRBJ2-5
clone size: -

CDR3 DNA: TGTGCCAGCAGTATAGGGACACTAAGCAATCAGCCCCAGCATTTT
CDR3 protein: CASSIGTLSNQPQHF
D gene: -
V gene: TRBV27
J gene: TRBJ1-5
clone size: few

CDR3 DNA: TGTGCCAGCAGCGCGGGGACTTTGATCGAGACCCAGTACTTC
CDR3 protein: CASSAGTLIETQYF
D gene: -
V gene: TRBV9
J gene: TRBJ2-5
clone size: -

CDR3 DNA: TGCAGCGTTGAAGAGGGGACCTCGAACACTGAAGCTTTCTTT
CDR3 protein: CSVEEGTSNTEAFF
D gene: -
V gene: TRBV29-1
J gene: TRBJ1-1
clone size: -

CDR3 DNA: TGTGCCAGCAGCTTAAATCGGGACTCCCCACTCAAGCAGTTCTTC
CDR3 protein: CASSLNRDSPLKQFF
D gene: -
V gene: TRBV5-4
J gene: TRBJ2-1
clone size: few

CDR3 DNA: TGTGCCAGCAGCTTAGGGAGGATGGGCACAGATACGCAGTATTTT
CDR3 protein: CASSLGRMGTDTQYF
D gene: -
V gene: TRBV11-3
J gene: TRBJ2-3
clone size: -

CDR3 DNA: TGTGCCAGCAGTGCCCCGGGACAGGGATACGAAAAACTGTTTTTT
CDR3 protein: CASSAPGQGYEKLFF
D gene: TRBD1
V gene: TRBV27
J gene: TRBJ1-4
clone size: few

CDR3 DNA: TGTGCCAGCAGTGAAGGGGGTAGGGAGACCCAGTACTTC
CDR3 protein: CASSEGGRETQYF
D gene: -
V gene: TRBV6-5
J gene: TRBJ2-5
clone size: -

CDR3 DNA: TGCGCCAGCAGCCAAGAAATTCAGGGGATCACAGATACGCAGTATTTT
CDR3 protein: CASSQEIQGITDTQYF
D gene: -
V gene: TRBV4-3
J gene: TRBJ2-3
clone size: few

CDR3 DNA: TGTGCCAGCAGCGTAGGCCCCACGGCCCCCTATGGCTACACCTTC
CDR3 protein: CASSVGPTAPYGYTF
D gene: -
V gene: TRBV9
J gene: TRBJ1-2
clone size: -

CDR3 DNA: TGTGCCAGCAGCCACAATGAGCAGTTCTTC
CDR3 protein: CASSHNEQFF
D gene: -
V gene: TRBV11-2
J gene: TRBJ2-1
clone size: many

CDR3 DNA: TGCAGCGTTGAAGTCGCGCGAAGGGGCCACACTGAAGCTTTCTTT
CDR3 protein: CSVEVARRGHTEAFF
D gene: -
V gene: TRBV29-1
J gene: TRBJ1-1
clone size: -

CDR3 DNA: TGTGCCAGCAGCGTAGGTATCGGGGATTCTCTCAATGAGCAGTTCTTC
CDR3 protein: CASSVGIGDSLNEQFF
D gene: -
V gene: TRBV9
J gene: TRBJ2-1
clone size: many

CDR3 DNA: TGTGCCAGCAGCTTCGTCAGAGAGACCCAGTACTTC
CDR3 protein: CASSFVRETQYF
D gene: -
V gene: TRBV7-9
J gene: TRBJ2-5
clone size: -

CDR3 DNA: TGTGCCAGCAGCTCCTGGACAGGGAAAAACATTCAGTACTTC
CDR3 protein: CASSSWTGKNIQYF
D gene: TRBD1
V gene: TRBV14
J gene: TRBJ2-4
clone size: many

CDR3 DNA: TGTGCCAGTAGTCGGGGGAGTGCAAAAAACATTCAGTACTTC
CDR3 protein: CASSRGSAKNIQYF
D gene: -
V gene: TRBV19
J gene: TRBJ2-4
clone size: -

CDR3 DNA: TGCAGTGCTTATGGGAACACTGAAGCTTTCTTT
CDR3 protein: CSAYGNTEAFF
D gene: -
V gene: TRBV20-1
J gene: TRBJ1-1
clone size: -

CDR3 DNA: TGTGCCAGCAGCTTAGGGCCTAATGAAAAACTGCTTTTT
CDR3 protein: CASSLGPNEKLLF
D gene: -
V gene: TRBV7-6
J gene: TRBJ1-4
clone size: -

CDR3 DNA: TGTGCCAGCAGCTTTACAGGGAACGAGCAGTACTTC
CDR3 protein: CASSFTGNEQYF
D gene: -
V gene: TRBV7-2
J gene: TRBJ2-7
clone size: few

CDR3 DNA: TGTGCCAGTAGTAATCGGGGTGTCGACGGGCAGTTCTTC
CDR3 protein: CASSNRGVDGQFF
D gene: -
V gene: TRBV19
J gene: TRBJ2-1
clone size: -

CDR3 DNA: TGCGCCAGCACCTCAAAGGGGGAGCTGTTTTTT
CDR3 protein: CASTSKGELFF
D gene: -
V gene: TRBV5-1
J gene: TRBJ2-2
clone size: -

CDR3 DNA: TGTGCCAGCAGTGGCGACCGGGACAGCCCACATCAGCCCCAGCATTTT
CDR3 protein: CASSGDRDSPHQPQHF
D gene: TRBD1
V gene: TRBV2
J gene: TRBJ1-5
clone size: -

CDR3 DNA: TGTGCCAGCAGCTTAGGGGTTAGCCGCACAGATACGCAGTATTTT
CDR3 protein: CASSLGVSRTDTQYF
D gene: -
V gene: TRBV7-3
J gene: TRBJ2-3
clone size: -

CDR3 DNA: TGCGCCAGCAGCCGCACCGGGGAGGGTCATGGCTACACCTTC
CDR3 protein: CASSRTGEGHGYTF
D gene: -
V gene: TRBV4-3
J gene: TRBJ1-2
clone size: -

CDR3 DNA: TGTGCCAGCAGCAACCCGGGACAGGGGGCCAACGTCCTGACTTTC
CDR3 protein: CASSNPGQGANVLTF
D gene: TRBD1
V gene: TRBV5-4
J gene: TRBJ2-6
clone size: -

CDR3 DNA: TGTGCCAGCAGCTTTAAGGCCGCCGAGACCCAGTACTTC
CDR3 protein: CASSFKAAETQYF
D gene: -
V gene: TRBV7-9
J gene: TRBJ2-5
clone size: -

CDR3 DNA: TGTGCCAGCAGCTTAGTGCTGACAGAAAACTATGGCTACACCTTC
CDR3 protein: CASSLVLTENYGYTF
D gene: -
V gene: TRBV11-2
J gene: TRBJ1-2
clone size: few

CDR3 DNA: TGTGCCAGCAGTCCGGGACAGGGGAGAATGAACACTGAAGCTTTCTTT
CDR3 protein: CASSPGQGRMNTEAFF
D gene: TRBD1
V gene: TRBV27
J gene: TRBJ1-1
clone size: -

CDR3 DNA: TGTGCCAGCAGCCAAGATAAGGCCAGGTCGGGGGGAAAACTGTTTTTT
CDR3 protein: CASSQDKARSGGKLFF
D gene: -
V gene: TRBV4-2
J gene: TRBJ1-4
clone size: -

CDR3 DNA: TGTGCCAGCAGCTTTGCAGGGTCTAGCACAGATACGCAGTATTTT
CDR3 protein: CASSFAGSSTDTQYF
D gene: -
V gene: TRBV7-9
J gene: TRBJ2-3
clone size: few

CDR3 DNA: TGTGCTAGTGGTTCCCGACTAGCGGGAGGTATCTACAATGAGCAGTTCTTC
CDR3 protein: CASGSRLAGGIYNEQFF
D gene: TRBD2
V gene: TRBV12-5
J gene: TRBJ2-1
clone size: -

CDR3 DNA: TGCGCCAGCAGCCTCCAGGGAAGCCCGACTACGACGACCCAGTACTTC
CDR3 protein: CASSLQGSPTTTTQYF
D gene: -
V gene: TRBV4-1
J gene: TRBJ2-5
clone size: few

CDR3 DNA: TGCGCCAGCAGCCAAGTTAGGATCCAGGGAGGGGCCCGACGTGGGGAGACCCAGTACTTC
CDR3 protein: CASSQVRIQGGARRGETQYF
D gene: TRBD2
V gene: TRBV4-1
J gene: TRBJ2-5
clone size: few

CDR3 DNA: TGTGCCAGCAGCTTGGGAACAGGGCCCGGTAACGAGCAGTACTTC
CDR3 protein: CASSLGTGPGNEQYF
D gene: -
V gene: TRBV7-3
J gene: TRBJ2-7
clone size: -

CDR3 DNA: TGTGCCAGCTCACCGAGCACGGTGAACACTGAAGCTTTCTTT
CDR3 protein: CASSPSTVNTEAFF
D gene: -
V gene: TRBV18
J gene: TRBJ1-1
clone size: few

CDR3 DNA: TGTGCCAGCAGGACTACAGGGCTTCAGCCCCAGCATTTT
CDR3 protein: CASRTTGLQPQHF
D gene: -
V gene: TRBV2
J gene: TRBJ1-5
clone size: many

CDR3 DNA: TGTGCCAGCAGCCAAGGACAGGGTGTAGATCAGCCCCAGCATTTT
CDR3 protein: CASSQGQGVDQPQHF
D gene: TRBD1
V gene: TRBV5-4
J gene: TRBJ1-5
clone size: -

CDR3 DNA: TGTGCCAGCAGTGAAGGCGGGGGGCTGCCACCCCTCCACTTT
CDR3 protein: CASSEGGGLPPLHF
D gene: -
V gene: TRBV6-1
J gene: TRBJ1-6
clone size: many

CDR3 DNA: TGTGCCAGCAGCCCAGGACAGGGGAGAGGCTACACCTTC
CDR3 protein: CASSPGQGRGYTF
D gene: TRBD1
V gene: TRBV11-2
J gene: TRBJ1-2
clone size: -

CDR3 DNA: TGTGCCAGCAGCGTAGATCAGTCCTCCTACAATGAGCAGTTCTTC
CDR3 protein: CASSVDQSSYNEQFF
D gene: -
V gene: TRBV9
J gene: TRBJ2-1
clone size: few

CDR3 DNA: TGTGCCAGCTCACCGGGACAGGATTTCTATGGCTACACCTTC
CDR3 protein: CASSPGQDFYGYTF
D gene: TRBD1
V gene: TRBV18
J gene: TRBJ1-2
clone size: few

CDR3 DNA: TGTGCCAGCGATGGGACAGGGGGCGCAAGTGGCGGCTACACCTTC
CDR3 protein: CASDGTGGASGGYTF
D gene: TRBD1
V gene: TRBV2
J gene: TRBJ1-2
clone size: few

CDR3 DNA: TGCGCCAGCAGCAGGGAAGGCAATCAGCCCCAGCATTTT
CDR3 protein: CASSREGNQPQHF
D gene: -
V gene: TRBV5-1
J gene: TRBJ1-5
clone size: -

CDR3 DNA: TGTGCCAGCAGTCAACAGGGAAGGAACACTGAAGCTTTCTTT
CDR3 protein: CASSQQGRNTEAFF
D gene: -
V gene: TRBV25-1
J gene: TRBJ1-1
clone size: -

CDR3 DNA: TGTGCCAGCAGTGCCCCGACAGGGAATGAAAAACTGTTTTTT
CDR3 protein: CASSAPTGNEKLFF
D gene: TRBD1
V gene: TRBV25-1
J gene: TRBJ1-4
clone size: -

CDR3 DNA: TGTGCCAGCAGCGAGGTAGCCAGGGCGGAGACCCAGTACTTC
CDR3 protein: CASSEVARAETQYF
D gene: -
V gene: TRBV2
J gene: TRBJ2-5
clone size: few

CDR3 DNA: TGTGCCAGTAGCCCATTCCGGGACAGCTACGAGCAGTACTTC
CDR3 protein: CASSPFRDSYEQYF
D gene: TRBD1
V gene: TRBV19
J gene: TRBJ2-7
clone size: few

CDR3 DNA: TGCAGCGTCATGACCGCCGGAAGCACAGATACGCAGTATTTT
CDR3 protein: CSVMTAGSTDTQYF
D gene: -
V gene: TRBV29-1
J gene: TRBJ2-3
clone size: few

CDR3 DNA: TGTGCCAGCAGGTCTCCAAGGGGGAGGAACTATGGCTACACCTTC
CDR3 protein: CASRSPRGRNYGYTF
D gene: -
V gene: TRBV7-9
J gene: TRBJ1-2
clone size: few

CDR3 DNA: TGTGCCAGCAGCCCCCGTAGCGGGGTAGATACGCAGTATTTT
CDR3 protein: CASSPRSGVDTQYF
D gene: TRBD2
V gene: TRBV7-2
J gene: TRBJ2-3
clone size: few

CDR3 DNA: TGTGCCAGCAGGGGGACAGGAGGGGATGAGCAGTTCTTC
CDR3 protein: CASRGTGGDEQFF
D gene: TRBD1
V gene: TRBV2
J gene: TRBJ2-1
clone size: many

CDR3 DNA: TGTGCCAGCAGTTCCACAGGGGTAAAGTACGAGCAGTACTTC
CDR3 protein: CASSSTGVKYEQYF
D gene: TRBD1
V gene: TRBV7-2
J gene: TRBJ2-7
clone size: -